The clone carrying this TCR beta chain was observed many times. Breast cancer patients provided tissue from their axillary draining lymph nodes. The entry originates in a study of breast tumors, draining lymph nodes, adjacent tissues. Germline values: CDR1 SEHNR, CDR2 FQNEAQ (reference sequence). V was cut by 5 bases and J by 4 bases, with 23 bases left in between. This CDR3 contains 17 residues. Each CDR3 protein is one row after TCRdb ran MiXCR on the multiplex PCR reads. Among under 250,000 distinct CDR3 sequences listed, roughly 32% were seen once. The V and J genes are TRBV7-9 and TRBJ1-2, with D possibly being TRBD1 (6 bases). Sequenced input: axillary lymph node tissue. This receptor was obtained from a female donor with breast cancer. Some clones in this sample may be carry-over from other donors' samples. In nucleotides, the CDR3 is TGTGCCAGCAGCCCCCCCCTCTCGACAGGCCCTACCTATGGCTACACCTTC. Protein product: CASSPPLSTGPTYGYTF.